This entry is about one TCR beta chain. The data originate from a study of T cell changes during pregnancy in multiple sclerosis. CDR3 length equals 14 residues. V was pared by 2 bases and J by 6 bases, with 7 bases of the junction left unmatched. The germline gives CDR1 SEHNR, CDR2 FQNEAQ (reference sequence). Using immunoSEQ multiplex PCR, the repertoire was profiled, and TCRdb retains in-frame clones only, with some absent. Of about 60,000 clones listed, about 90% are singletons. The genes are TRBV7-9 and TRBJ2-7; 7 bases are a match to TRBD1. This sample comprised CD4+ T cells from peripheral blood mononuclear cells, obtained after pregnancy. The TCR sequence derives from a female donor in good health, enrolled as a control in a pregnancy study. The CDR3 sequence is CASSLPDRNGEQYF. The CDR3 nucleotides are TGTGCCAGCAGCTTACCGGACAGGAACGGCGAGCAGTACTTC.